These 32 T cell receptor beta chains originate from one sample sequenced in a study of CD8 T cells in Susac syndrome (dated by TCRdb to the late 2010s). Libraries were made using the immunoSEQ multiplex PCR assay. RNA was extracted with the RNeasy kit and 0.5 to 1 ug was reverse transcribed using random hexamers. The raw public data were reprocessed by TCRdb itself: fastp quality trimming at Q25, MiXCR clonotype calling, in-frame beta chains only. Rows with one shared CDR3 protein collapse into an entry with the most common genes and DNA. Present in this sample are roughly 180,000 distinct CDR3 sequences, about 95% of which were seen just once. 0.1% of the sample is taken by the ten largest. Sequencing was carried out using CD4+ T cells from PBMCs. The receptors here all came from a human donor in good health.

The rearrangement uses TRBV9 and TRBJ2-7; D gene uncertain. CDR1 is SGDLS and CDR2 is YYNGEE in the germline V gene. CDR3 size: 12 residues. V lost 1 base, J lost 6 bases, and 8 bases lay in between. CDR3 DNA: TGTGCCAGCAGCGTAAAGGGTGGCGAGCAGTACTTC. Encoded protein: CASSVKGGEQYF.

This clonotype turned up a few times. The chain joins TRBV18 to TRBJ2-7; D gene uncertain. Germline-derived CDR1 and CDR2 are KGHSH and LQKENI. V lost 2 bases to trimming and J lost 4 bases, with 6 bases between them. The CDR3 runs to 12 residues. Here the CDR3 reads CASSPERYEQYF. The CDR3 DNA reads TGTGCCAGCTCACCAGAGAGGTACGAGCAGTACTTC.

The DNA for the CDR3 is TGTGCCAGCAGGCAGCAGTACTTC. Translating it yields CASRQQYF. V and J are TRBV28 and TRBJ2-7, with no clear D. The germline gives CDR1 MDHEN, CDR2 SYDVKM. This CDR3 region has 8 residues. V lost 6 bases and J lost 8, with 2 bases in between.

V gene TRBV10-3 combines with J gene TRBJ2-5; D is perhaps TRBD1 or TRBD2 (5 bases each). This CDR3 spans 12 amino acids. Trimming took off 10 bases at V and 2 bases at J, with 11 bases between the two ends. Germline V gene lookup returns CDR1 ENHRY and CDR2 SYGVKD. The CDR3: CATGTPQETQYF. In DNA form, the CDR3 reads TGTGCCACGGGGACCCCACAAGAGACCCAGTACTTC.

The chain couples TRBV7-2 to TRBJ2-7; 8 bases line up with TRBD1. Germline assignment: CDR1 SGHTA and CDR2 FQGNSA. Losses at the gene ends were 4 bases for V and 6 bases for J; bases not matched to a gene: 2. The CDR3 consists of 12 residues. The CDR3 DNA reads as TGTGCCAGCAGCTACACAGGGGGCGAGCAGTACTTC. It encodes CASSYTGGEQYF.

The chain uses TRBV6-5 and TRBJ2-1, with D possibly being TRBD2 (6 bases). The CDR3 is 14 residues long. The germline V and J ends were trimmed by 7 bases and 0 bases, with 10 bases remaining between them. Per germline, CDR1 MNHEY and CDR2 SVGAGI. This CDR3 reads CASNRGNSYNEQFF. CDR3 coding DNA: TGTGCCAGCAATCGCGGGAACTCCTACAATGAGCAGTTCTTC.

The rearrangement uses TRBV30 and TRBJ1-1, with a possible D match to TRBD1 (6 bases). Germline V gives CDR1 GTSNPN, CDR2 SVGIG (reference sequence). V gave up 2 bases and J gave up 10 bases, with 26 bases separating them. This CDR3 contains 16 residues. Here the CDR3 reads CAWSLGRQGRAGRAFF. In nucleotides, the CDR3 is TGTGCCTGGAGTCTAGGACGGCAGGGGCGAGCCGGCAGAGCTTTCTTT.

This clonotype was seen just once. The rearrangement uses TRBV29-1 and TRBJ1-5, with no clear D. CDR3 length: 13 amino acids. The ends were cut back, 4 bases at V and 4 bases at J, with 11 bases in the middle. Looked up from germline, CDR1 is SQVTM and CDR2 is ANQGSEA. The CDR3 sequence: CSVAELSNQPQHF. The CDR3 bases are TGCAGCGTTGCTGAACTTAGTAATCAGCCCCAGCATTTT. Full variable domain (outside the CDR3, taken from reference TRBV29-1 and TRBJ1-5): SAVISQKPSRDICQRGTSLTIQCQVDSQVTMMFWYRQQPGQSLTLIATANQGSEATYESGFVIDKFPISRPNLTFSTLTVSNMSPEDSSIYLCSVAELSNQPQHFGDGTRLSIL.

This chain links TRBV20-1 with TRBJ2-1, with TRBD1 matching over 9 bases. The length of the CDR3 is 13 residues. Unmatched junction bases numbered 6, after V lost 5 bases and J lost 7 bases. Germline V gene lookup returns CDR1 DFQATT and CDR2 SNEGSKA (reference sequence). The CDR3 DNA sequence: TGCAGTGCTGGGGACAGGGCTGGGAATGAGCAGTTCTTC. This gives the protein CSAGDRAGNEQFF.

The chain links TRBV29-1 to TRBJ2-5, with D perhaps matching TRBD2 (7 bases). CDR1 SQVTM and CDR2 ANQGSEA come from the germline V gene. This CDR3 region has 12 residues. The CDR3 sequence: CSSTRGGETQYF. The CDR3 DNA is TGCAGTTCTACTAGGGGGGGCGAGACCCAGTACTTC.

This chain uses TRBV6-2 or TRBV6-3 with TRBJ2-7; 7 bases are a match to TRBD1. J was trimmed by 6 bases and V by 4 bases; bases with no gene match: 6. This CDR3 has 13 amino acids. Looked up from germline, CDR1 is MNHEY and CDR2 is SVGEGT. Written as DNA, the CDR3 is TGTGCCAGCAGTTGGACAGGACCTTCCGAGCAGTACTTC. Translation gives CASSWTGPSEQYF.

The chain carries TRBV15 and TRBJ1-2; TRBD1 matches at 7 bases. V lost 3 bases, J lost 4 bases, and 5 bases stayed unmatched. CDR1 is LNHNV, CDR2 YYDKDF, per germline (reference sequence). The CDR3 has 14 residues. CDR3 residues: CATSRAHRGYGYTF. For the CDR3, the DNA is TGTGCCACCAGCAGGGCCCACAGGGGCTATGGCTACACCTTC.

J is TRBJ2-1 and V is TRBV9; D not certain. Trimming removed 2 bases from V and 9 bases from J, with 9 bases in between. CDR1 SGDLS and CDR2 YYNGEE come from the germline V gene. This CDR3 is 12 amino acids long. CDR3 residues: CASSVTSREQFF. The DNA of the CDR3 is TGTGCCAGCAGCGTCACCTCGCGTGAGCAGTTCTTC.

This clonotype was seen more than once but under ten times. J is TRBJ2-3 and V is TRBV29-1; no clear D gene. The CDR3 is 11 amino acids. Trimming left V 3 bases short and J 4 bases short, with 5 bases between. Germline V gene sequence: CDR1 SQVTM, CDR2 ANQGSEA. CDR3 nucleotide sequence: TGCAGCGTTGAGCAAGCAGATACGCAGTATTTT. Residues: CSVEQADTQYF.

This chain joins TRBV7-3 and TRBJ2-7; a possible D gene is TRBD1 (6 bases). Deletions cut 5 bases from V and 3 bases from J, with 20 bases between. The CDR3 consists of 16 residues. From germline, CDR1 is SGHTA and CDR2 FQGTGA. CDR3: CASSPTRATGNYEQYF. CDR3 DNA: TGTGCCAGCAGCCCCACCCGAGCTACAGGGAACTACGAGCAGTACTTC.

V and J are TRBV6-1 and TRBJ2-7; 11 nucleotides match TRBD1. CDR1 and CDR2 from the germline V gene are MNHNS and SASEGT. With 4 bases clipped from V and 3 bases from J, the junction kept 11 bases outside the gene matches. The length of the CDR3 is 17 residues. In DNA, the CDR3 is TGTGCCAGCAGTGGGGATATTGCCGGGACAGGGGGCTACGAGCAGTACTTC. Its protein is CASSGDIAGTGGYEQYF.

A single count supports this clonotype. The chain joins TRBV7-9 to TRBJ2-7; D uncertain. The CDR3 covers 13 residues. V was pared by 3 bases and J by 3 bases, with 9 bases between. Germline CDR1 SEHNR, CDR2 FQNEAQ (reference sequence). The CDR3 coding sequence is TGTGCCAGCAGCTTTCCCCCCGTCTACGAGCAGTACTTC. Protein product: CASSFPPVYEQYF.

The chain employs TRBV9 and TRBJ2-5, with 9 bases fitting TRBD2. Germline CDR1 SGDLS, CDR2 YYNGEE. The CDR3 has 16 residues. V dropped 3 bases and J dropped 5; count of bases not matched to a gene: 11. CDR3 sequence (DNA): TGTGCCAGCAGCGAACATAGCGGGAGTACTCGGGAGACCCAGTACTTC. Amino acids: CASSEHSGSTRETQYF.

The genes are TRBV30 and TRBJ2-3; unclear D gene. Germline V lookup: CDR1 GTSNPN, CDR2 SVGIG (reference sequence). This CDR3 region has 12 residues. V lost 2 bases to trimming and J lost 1 base, with 4 bases between them. CDR3 in DNA: TGTGCCTGGAGTTGGGGCACAGATACGCAGTATTTT. It is translated as CAWSWGTDTQYF. Supplemented by reference TRBV30 and TRBJ2-3, the full variable domain reads SQTIHQWPATLVQPVGSPLSLECTVEGTSNPNLYWYRQAAGRGLQLLFYSVGIGQISSEVPQNLSASRPQDRQFILSSKKLLLSDSGFYLCAWSWGTDTQYFGPGTRLTVL.

The V gene is TRBV30, the J gene TRBJ2-3; D gene unclear. The CDR3 spans 13 residues. CDR1 and CDR2 from the germline V gene are GTSNPN and SVGIG (reference sequence). Trimming removed 0 bases from V and 4 bases from J, with 8 bases in between. The CDR3 is CAWSVYGADTQYF. DNA for the CDR3: TGTGCCTGGAGTGTTTATGGGGCAGATACGCAGTATTTT.

The rearrangement links TRBV4-2 to TRBJ1-4; TRBD1 might be the D (5 bases). The germline CDR1 and CDR2 sequences are LGHNA and YNFKEQ. CDR3 length: 16 amino acids. V was pared by 2 bases and J by 8 bases, with 18 bases between. The CDR3 protein is CASSQPAPGLEEKLFF. DNA for the CDR3: TGTGCCAGCAGCCAACCTGCTCCGGGACTAGAGGAAAAACTGTTTTTT.

The chain carries TRBV5-6 and TRBJ2-7; D gene uncertain. The CDR3 length is 15 residues. V dropped 1 base and J dropped 2 bases, with 13 bases sitting between them. Germline V gives CDR1 SGHDT, CDR2 YYEEEE. CDR3 nucleotide sequence: TGTGCCAGCAGCTTGTTGGACGATCGAGCCTACGAGCAGTACTTC. Its translation: CASSLLDDRAYEQYF.

This clonotype was observed once. V and J are TRBV5-1 and TRBJ1-1; D unresolved. Trimming took 2 bases from V and 1 from J, leaving 6 bases between them. CDR1 is SGHRS, CDR2 YFSETQ, per germline. The CDR3 has 13 amino acids. The CDR3 nucleotides read TGCGCCAGCAGCTTCCAACAGAACACTGAAGCTTTCTTT. Encoded protein: CASSFQQNTEAFF.

V usage is TRBV30 and J usage is TRBJ2-3, with D maybe TRBD2 (5 bases). V lost 0 bases and J lost 5, with 6 bases in between. There are 12 residues in the CDR3. Per germline, CDR1 GTSNPN and CDR2 SVGIG (reference sequence). The CDR3 DNA reads TGTGCCTGGAGTGTACTAGAAGATACGCAGTATTTT. As protein: CAWSVLEDTQYF.

The V gene is TRBV25-1, the J gene TRBJ2-3; 7 bases map to TRBD2. The CDR3 runs 15 residues. The germline CDR1 and CDR2 sequences are MGHDK and SYGVNS. Trimming removed 2 bases from V and 2 bases from J; junction bases left unmatched: 4. Here the CDR3 reads CASSEPAGFTDTQYF. DNA for the CDR3: TGTGCCAGCAGTGAACCAGCGGGGTTCACAGATACGCAGTATTTT. The full variable domain, with the rest looked up from reference TRBV25-1 and TRBJ2-3, is EADIYQTPRYLVIGTGKKITLECSQTMGHDKMYWYQQDPGMELHLIHYSYGVNSTEKGDLSSESTVSRIRTEHFPLTLESARPSHTSQYLCASSEPAGFTDTQYFGPGTRLTVL.

The rearrangement uses TRBV7-8 and TRBJ2-5; maybe TRBD1 (5 bases). Germline values: CDR1 SGHVS, CDR2 FQNEAQ. The length of the CDR3 is 15 residues. Trimming took 2 bases from V and 4 from J, leaving 14 bases between them. CDR3 sequence (DNA): TGTGCCAGCAGCTTAAGGTTAGGGGCGGTAGAGACCCAGTACTTC. Its translation is CASSLRLGAVETQYF.

This chain links TRBV6-5 with TRBJ1-1, with D perhaps TRBD1 (5 bases). This CDR3 has 15 residues. Germline V lookup: CDR1 MNHEY, CDR2 SVGAGI. V lost 0 bases and J lost 4, with 12 bases in between. CDR3 amino acids: CASSYSIGGFTEAFF. DNA of the CDR3: TGTGCCAGCAGTTACTCGATTGGGGGATTCACTGAAGCTTTCTTT.

The V call is TRBV20-1, the J call TRBJ2-7; TRBD2 matches at 11 bases. J was trimmed by 2 bases and V by 6 bases; bases with no gene match: 6. CDR3 length: 14 residues. In germline, CDR1 is DFQATT, CDR2 SNEGSKA (reference sequence). CDR3 region: CSAQKTSGTYEQYF. The CDR3, as DNA: TGCAGTGCCCAAAAGACTAGCGGGACCTACGAGCAGTACTTC.

The genes are TRBV20-1 and TRBJ1-5, with D unresolved. The CDR3 length is 12 residues. Germline lookup yields CDR1 DFQATT and CDR2 SNEGSKA (reference sequence). The V end lost 3 bases, the J end lost 1 base, and 4 bases lay between the germline ends. This CDR3 is CSARSSNQPQHF. As DNA, the CDR3 is TGCAGTGCTAGGTCCAGCAATCAGCCCCAGCATTTT.

The chain's CDR3 is CASSSGLAPTLGEQFF. The CDR3 DNA sequence: TGTGCCAGCAGCTCGGGACTAGCGCCCACCCTCGGTGAGCAGTTCTTC. This chain connects TRBV5-4 to TRBJ2-1; 10 bases match TRBD2. Germline trimming cut 3 bases from V and 9 bases from J; bases unmatched to any gene: 12. CDR3 length: 16 amino acids. The germline V gene has CDR1 SGHNT and CDR2 YYREEE (reference sequence).

The rearrangement links TRBV28 to TRBJ1-2; no definite D call. Trimming shortened V by 8 bases and J by 5 bases, and 9 bases separated the two germline ends. Germline CDR1 reads MDHEN; CDR2 reads SYDVKM. The CDR3 runs to 11 residues. CDR3 sequence: CASGPRYGYTF. In DNA form, the CDR3 reads TGTGCCAGCGGGCCCAGATATGGCTACACCTTC.

This clonotype was seen just once. J is TRBJ2-5 and V is TRBV20-1, with no clear D. V was shortened by 5 bases and J by 4 bases, with 8 bases between the two germline ends. The germline CDR1 and CDR2 sequences are DFQATT and SNEGSKA (reference sequence). The CDR3 consists of 11 residues. CDR3 nucleotide sequence: TGCAGTGCTTTAGGTTTAGAGACCCAGTACTTC. Residues: CSALGLETQYF.